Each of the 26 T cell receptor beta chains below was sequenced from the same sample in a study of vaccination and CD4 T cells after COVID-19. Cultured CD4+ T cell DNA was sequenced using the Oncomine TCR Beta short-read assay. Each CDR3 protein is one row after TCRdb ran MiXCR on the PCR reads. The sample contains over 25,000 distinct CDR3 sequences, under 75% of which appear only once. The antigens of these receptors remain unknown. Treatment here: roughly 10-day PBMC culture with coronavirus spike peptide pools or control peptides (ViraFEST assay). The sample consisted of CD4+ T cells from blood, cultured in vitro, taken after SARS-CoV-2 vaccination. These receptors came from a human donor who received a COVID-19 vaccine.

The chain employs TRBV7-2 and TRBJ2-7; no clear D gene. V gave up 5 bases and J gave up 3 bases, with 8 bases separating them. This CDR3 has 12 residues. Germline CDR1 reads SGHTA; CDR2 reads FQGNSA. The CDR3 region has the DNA TGTGCCAGCAGCAGATTTAGCTACGAGCAGTACTTC. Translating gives CASSRFSYEQYF.

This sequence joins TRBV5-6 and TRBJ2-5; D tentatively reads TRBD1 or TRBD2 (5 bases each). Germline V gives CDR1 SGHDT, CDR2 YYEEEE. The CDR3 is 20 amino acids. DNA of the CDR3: TGTGCGCATACCGGCGGCTTATGTGGGGCCGGGGTAGTTTGGCAAGAGACCCAGTACTTC. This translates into CAHTGGLCGAGVVWQETQYF.

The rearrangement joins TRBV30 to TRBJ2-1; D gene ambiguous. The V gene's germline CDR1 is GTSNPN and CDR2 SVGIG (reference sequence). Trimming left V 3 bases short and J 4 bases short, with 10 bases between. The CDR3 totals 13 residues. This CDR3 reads CAWSRLEYNEQFF. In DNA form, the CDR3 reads TGTGCCTGGAGCAGGCTAGAGTACAATGAGCAGTTCTTC.

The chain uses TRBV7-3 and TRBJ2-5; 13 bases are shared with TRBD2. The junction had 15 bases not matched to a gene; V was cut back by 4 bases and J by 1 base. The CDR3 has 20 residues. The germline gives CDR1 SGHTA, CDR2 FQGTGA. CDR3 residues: CASSSPVTSGGAGFQETQYF. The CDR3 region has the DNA TGTGCCAGCAGCTCCCCCGTCACTAGCGGGGGGGCCGGGTTCCAAGAGACCCAGTACTTC.

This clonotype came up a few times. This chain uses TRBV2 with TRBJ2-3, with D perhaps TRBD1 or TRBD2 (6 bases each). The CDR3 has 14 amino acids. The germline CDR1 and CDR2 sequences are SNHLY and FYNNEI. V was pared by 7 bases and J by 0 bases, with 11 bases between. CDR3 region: CASNGGFSTDTQYF. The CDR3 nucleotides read TGTGCCAGCAACGGGGGCTTTAGCACAGATACGCAGTATTTT.

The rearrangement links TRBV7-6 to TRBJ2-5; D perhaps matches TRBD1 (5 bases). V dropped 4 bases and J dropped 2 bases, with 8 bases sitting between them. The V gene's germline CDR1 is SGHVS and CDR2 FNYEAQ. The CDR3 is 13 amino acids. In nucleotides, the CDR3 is TGTGCCAGCAGCTGGACAAATCAAGAGACCCAGTACTTC. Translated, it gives CASSWTNQETQYF.

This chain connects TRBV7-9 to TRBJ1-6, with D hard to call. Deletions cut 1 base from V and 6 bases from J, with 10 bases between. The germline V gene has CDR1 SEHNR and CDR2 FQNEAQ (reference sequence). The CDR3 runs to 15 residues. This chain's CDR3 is CASSLDRSGNSPLHF. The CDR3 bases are TGTGCCAGCAGCTTAGATCGTTCGGGTAATTCACCCCTCCACTTT.

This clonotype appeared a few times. This CDR3 is CASSRPMLAGGYTF. CDR3 in DNA: TGTGCCAGCAGCCGCCCGATGTTGGCCGGCGGCTACACCTTC. V and J are TRBV6-2 or TRBV6-3 and TRBJ1-2, with D unresolved. The ends were cut back, 6 bases at V and 8 bases at J, with 19 bases in the middle. There are 14 residues in the CDR3. CDR1 is MNHEY and CDR2 is SVGEGT in the germline V gene.

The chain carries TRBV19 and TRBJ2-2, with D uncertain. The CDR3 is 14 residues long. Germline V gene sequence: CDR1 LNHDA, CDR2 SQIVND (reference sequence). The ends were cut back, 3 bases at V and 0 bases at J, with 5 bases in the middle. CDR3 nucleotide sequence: TGTGCCAGTAGTATTCGTACGAACACCGGGGAGCTGTTTTTT. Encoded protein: CASSIRTNTGELFF.

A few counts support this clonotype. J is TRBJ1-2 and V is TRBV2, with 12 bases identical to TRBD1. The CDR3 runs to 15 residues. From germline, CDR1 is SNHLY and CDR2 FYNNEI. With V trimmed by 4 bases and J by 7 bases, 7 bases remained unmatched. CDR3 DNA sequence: TGTGCCAGCAGTGCTCCGGGACAGGGGGCTCGTGGCTACACCTTC. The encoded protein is CASSAPGQGARGYTF.

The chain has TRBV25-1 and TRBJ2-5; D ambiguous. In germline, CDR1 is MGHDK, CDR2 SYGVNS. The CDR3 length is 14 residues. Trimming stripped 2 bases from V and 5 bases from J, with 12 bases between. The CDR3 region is CASSERASMETQYF. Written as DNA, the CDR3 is TGTGCCAGCAGTGAAAGGGCTAGTATGGAGACCCAGTACTTC.

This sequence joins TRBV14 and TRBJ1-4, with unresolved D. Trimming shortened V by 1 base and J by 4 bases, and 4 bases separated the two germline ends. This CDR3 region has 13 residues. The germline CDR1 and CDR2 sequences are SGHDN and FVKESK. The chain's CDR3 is CASSQGRNEKLFF. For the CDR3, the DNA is TGTGCCAGCAGCCAAGGACGTAATGAAAAACTGTTTTTT.

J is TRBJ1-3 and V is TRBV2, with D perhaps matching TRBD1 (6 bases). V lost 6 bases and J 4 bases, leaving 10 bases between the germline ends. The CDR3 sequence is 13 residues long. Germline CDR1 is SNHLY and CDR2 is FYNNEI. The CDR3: CASRTGSGNTIYF. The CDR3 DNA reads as TGTGCCAGCAGAACAGGGAGCGGAAACACCATATATTTT.

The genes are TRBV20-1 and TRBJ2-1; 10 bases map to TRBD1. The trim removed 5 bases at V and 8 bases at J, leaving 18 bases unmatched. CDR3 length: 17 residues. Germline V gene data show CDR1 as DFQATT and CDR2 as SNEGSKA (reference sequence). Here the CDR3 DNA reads TGCAGTGCTGGGAGGTCGACAGGGGGCCGCCGGGGGGATGAGCAGTTCTTC. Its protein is CSAGRSTGGRRGDEQFF.

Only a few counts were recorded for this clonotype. The CDR3 DNA reads as TGCGCCAGCAGGACTAGCGGGGGGGATAATGAGCAGTTCTTC. Amino acid sequence: CASRTSGGDNEQFF. The chain employs TRBV5-1 and TRBJ2-1; TRBD2 agrees at 14 bases. This CDR3 is 14 amino acids long. The germline V gene encodes CDR1 SGHRS and CDR2 YFSETQ. J lost 7 bases, V lost 5 bases, and 2 bases had no gene match.

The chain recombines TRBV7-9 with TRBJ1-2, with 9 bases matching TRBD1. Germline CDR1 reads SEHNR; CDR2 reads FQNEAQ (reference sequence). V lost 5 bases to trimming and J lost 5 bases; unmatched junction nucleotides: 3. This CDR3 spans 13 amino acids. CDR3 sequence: CASSRDRAYGYTF. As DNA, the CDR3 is TGTGCCAGCAGCCGGGACAGGGCTTATGGCTACACCTTC.

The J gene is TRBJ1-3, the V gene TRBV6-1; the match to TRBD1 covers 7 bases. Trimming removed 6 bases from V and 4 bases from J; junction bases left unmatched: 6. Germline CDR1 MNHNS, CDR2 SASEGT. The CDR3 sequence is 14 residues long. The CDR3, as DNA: TGTGCCAGCAGCCTAGGGACAGAAGGAAACACCATATATTTT. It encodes CASSLGTEGNTIYF.

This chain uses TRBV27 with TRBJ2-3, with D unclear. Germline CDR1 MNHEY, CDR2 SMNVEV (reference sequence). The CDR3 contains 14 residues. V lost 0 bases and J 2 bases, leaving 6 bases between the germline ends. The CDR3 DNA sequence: TGTGCCAGCAGTTTATCGGCCCTCACAGATACGCAGTATTTT. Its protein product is CASSLSALTDTQYF.

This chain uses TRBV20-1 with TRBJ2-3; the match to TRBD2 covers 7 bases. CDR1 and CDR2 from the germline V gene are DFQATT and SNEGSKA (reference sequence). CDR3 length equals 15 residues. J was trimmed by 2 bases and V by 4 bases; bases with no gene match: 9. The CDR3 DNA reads TGCAGTGCTATATGGCCTAGCGGAACCACAGATACGCAGTATTTT. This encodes CSAIWPSGTTDTQYF.

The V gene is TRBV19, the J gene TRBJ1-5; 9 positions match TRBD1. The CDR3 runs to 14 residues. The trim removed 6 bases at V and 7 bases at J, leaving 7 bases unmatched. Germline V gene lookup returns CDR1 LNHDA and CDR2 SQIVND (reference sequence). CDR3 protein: CASRDRGLGQPQHF. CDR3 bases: TGTGCCAGTAGGGACAGGGGACTCGGACAGCCCCAGCATTTT.

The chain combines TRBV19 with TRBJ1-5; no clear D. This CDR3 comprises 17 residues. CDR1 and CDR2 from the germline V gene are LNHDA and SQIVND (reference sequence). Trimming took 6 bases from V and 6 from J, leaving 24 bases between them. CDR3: CASRRTIRGPVAQPQHF. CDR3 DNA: TGTGCCAGTAGGAGAACTATTCGGGGTCCGGTGGCTCAGCCCCAGCATTTT.

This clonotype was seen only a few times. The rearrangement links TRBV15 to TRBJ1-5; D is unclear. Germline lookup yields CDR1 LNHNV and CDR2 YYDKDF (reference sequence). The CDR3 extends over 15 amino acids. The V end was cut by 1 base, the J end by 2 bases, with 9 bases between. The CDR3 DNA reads TGTGCCACCAGCAGAGGAGGGTCTGGCAATCAGCCCCAGCATTTT. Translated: CATSRGGSGNQPQHF.

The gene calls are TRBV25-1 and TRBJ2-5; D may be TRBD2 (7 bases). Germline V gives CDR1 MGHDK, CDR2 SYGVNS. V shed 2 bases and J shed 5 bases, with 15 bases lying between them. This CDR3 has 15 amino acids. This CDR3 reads CASSENRGAMETQYF. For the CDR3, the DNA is TGTGCCAGCAGTGAAAATCGGGGGGCTATGGAGACCCAGTACTTC.

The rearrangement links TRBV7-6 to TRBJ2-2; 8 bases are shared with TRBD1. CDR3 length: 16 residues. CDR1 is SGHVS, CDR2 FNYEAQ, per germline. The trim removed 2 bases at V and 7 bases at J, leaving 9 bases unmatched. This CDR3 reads CASSLPPGGEGGELFF. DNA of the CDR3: TGTGCCAGCAGCTTACCTCCAGGGGGCGAGGGCGGGGAGCTGTTTTTT.

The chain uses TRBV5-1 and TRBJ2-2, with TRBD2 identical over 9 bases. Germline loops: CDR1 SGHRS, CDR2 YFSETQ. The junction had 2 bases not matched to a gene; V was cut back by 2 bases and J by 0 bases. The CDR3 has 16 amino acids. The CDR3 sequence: CASSLSGGPNTGELFF. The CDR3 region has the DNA TGCGCCAGCAGCTTAAGCGGGGGGCCGAACACCGGGGAGCTGTTTTTT.

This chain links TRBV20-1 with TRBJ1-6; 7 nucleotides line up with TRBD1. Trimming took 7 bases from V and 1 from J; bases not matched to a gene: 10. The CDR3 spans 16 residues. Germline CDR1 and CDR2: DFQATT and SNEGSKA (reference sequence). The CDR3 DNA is TGCAGTGGAGGGCAGGGGGGGGGTTCCTATAATTCACCCCTCCACTTT. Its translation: CSGGQGGGSYNSPLHF.